The entry that follows covers one T cell receptor (beta chain) sequence. The antigen is undetermined. The data were taken from a study of cytomegalovirus exposure and HLA in healthy donors. Germline CDR1 is SQVTM and CDR2 is ANQGSEA. This CDR3 contains 12 residues. Trimming took 3 bases from V and 4 from J, leaving 9 bases between them. Overall study results and limits: TCR beta sequences reportedly predicted most subjects' HLA-A and HLA-B alleles accurately. Being productive about 90% or about 30% of the time was typical of most TCR beta V segments in an earlier analysis.

A multiplex PCR was run with 60 Vbeta primers and 13 Jbeta primers. The assay was immunoSEQ multiplex PCR, and TCRdb's table has in-frame clones only and misses some. This sample yields over 35,000 clones, of which roughly half are seen a single time; about 12% belongs to the top ten. V and J are TRBV29-1 and TRBJ1-1; the D is unclear. The sequence derives from a human donor in good health. Specimen: PBMCs. In nucleotides, the CDR3 is TGCAGCGTTGATGGTTGGGCCACTGAAGCTTTCTTT. As protein: CSVDGWATEAFF.